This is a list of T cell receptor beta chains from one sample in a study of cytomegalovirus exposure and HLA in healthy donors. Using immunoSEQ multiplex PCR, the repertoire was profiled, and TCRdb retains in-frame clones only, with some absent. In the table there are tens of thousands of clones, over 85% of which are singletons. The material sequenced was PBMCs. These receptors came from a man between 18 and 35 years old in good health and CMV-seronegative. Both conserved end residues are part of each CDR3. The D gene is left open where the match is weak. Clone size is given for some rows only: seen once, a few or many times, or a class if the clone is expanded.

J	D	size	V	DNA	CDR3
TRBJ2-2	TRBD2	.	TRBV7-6	TGTGCCAGCAGCTTAGAGGGGCTAGCGGGCACAAACACCGGGGAGCTGTTTTTT	CASSLEGLAGTNTGELFF
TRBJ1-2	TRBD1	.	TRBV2	TGTGCCAGCAGTGAAGTTCGGGGGCCGGGGACAGGGGCAGGCGGCTACACCTTC	CASSEVRGPGTGAGGYTF
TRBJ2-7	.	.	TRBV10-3	TGTGCCGTCCGGGACAGTAGCGGGAAATCCTACGAGCAGTACTTC	CAVRDSSGKSYEQYF
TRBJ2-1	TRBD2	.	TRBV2	TGTGCCAGCAGGCTAAGCGGGAGAGGGAATGAGCAGTTCTTC	CASRLSGRGNEQFF
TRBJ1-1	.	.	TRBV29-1	TGCAGCGTTGAAGATCGTCAAGAAACGGACACTGAAGCTTTCTTT	CSVEDRQETDTEAFF
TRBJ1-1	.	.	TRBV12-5	TGTGCTAGTGGTTTGTGGCCAGGAGGCAGGAGTAACACTGAAGCTTTCTTT	CASGLWPGGRSNTEAFF
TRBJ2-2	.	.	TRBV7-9	TGTGCCAGCAGCTCGACCTCAGGTGCCAGTTACAACACCGGGGAGCTGTTTTTT	CASSSTSGASYNTGELFF
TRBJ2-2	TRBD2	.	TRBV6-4	TGTGCCAGCAGTGACTCAGCGGGAGGCACCGGGGAGCTGTTTTTT	CASSDSAGGTGELFF
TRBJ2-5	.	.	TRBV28	TGTGCCAGCAGTTTGCCGGCAGGGGAGCAAGAGACCCAGTACTTC	CASSLPAGEQETQYF
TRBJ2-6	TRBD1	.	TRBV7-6	TGTGCCAGCAGCCCCCGGGACAGGGTATCTTCTACTGGGGCCAACGTCCTGACTTTC	CASSPRDRVSSTGANVLTF
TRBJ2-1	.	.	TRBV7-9	TGTGCCAGCAGCTTAGCCCTGACTGGGACCGGGGGCAATGAGCAGTTCTTC	CASSLALTGTGGNEQFF
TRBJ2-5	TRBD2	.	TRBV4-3	TGCGCCAGCAGCCTCCTTGGGGGGGAGCAAGAGACCCAGTACTTC	CASSLLGGEQETQYF
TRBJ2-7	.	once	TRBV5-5	TGTGCCAGCAGCCCAGGGTCGGGGGAGGACTACGAGCAGTACTTC	CASSPGSGEDYEQYF
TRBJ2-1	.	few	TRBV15	TGTGCCACCAGCAGAGACGAGTCGACAGACAATGAGCAGTTCTTC	CATSRDESTDNEQFF
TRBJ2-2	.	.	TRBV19	TGTGCCAGTAGTATGTCTTTTGGAGTCGGAGGCACCGGGGAGCTGTTTTTT	CASSMSFGVGGTGELFF
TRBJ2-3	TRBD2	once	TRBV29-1	TGCAGCCCTTGGGGGCGGGAGGGGGCAGATACGCAGTATTTT	CSPWGREGADTQYF
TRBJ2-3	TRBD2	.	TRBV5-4	TGTGCCAGCAGCTTAGGTACTAGCGGGAGAGTGGGGACAGATACGCAGTATTTT	CASSLGTSGRVGTDTQYF
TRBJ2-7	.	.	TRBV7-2	TGTGCCAGCAGCTTAGACAACCGGTCTAAAGGGGTCTACGAGCAGTACTTC	CASSLDNRSKGVYEQYF
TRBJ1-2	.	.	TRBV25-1	TGTGCCAGCACCTTTTCTGAACAGGCGAATGATGGCTACACCTTC	CASTFSEQANDGYTF
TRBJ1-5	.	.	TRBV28	TGTGCCAGCAGTCTAATTTGGCAAAAAGGGAGTAGCAATCAGCCCCAGCATTTT	CASSLIWQKGSSNQPQHF
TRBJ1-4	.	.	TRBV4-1	TGCGCCAGCAGCCGAATGAGGAGTGAGTCGAATGAAAAACTGTTTTTT	CASSRMRSESNEKLFF
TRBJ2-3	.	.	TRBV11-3	TGTGCCAGCAGCTCACCCCCGGTCGATACGCAGTATTTT	CASSSPPVDTQYF
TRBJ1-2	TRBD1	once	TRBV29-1	TGCAGCGTTGCGCCGACAGGGAACTATGGCTACACCTTC	CSVAPTGNYGYTF